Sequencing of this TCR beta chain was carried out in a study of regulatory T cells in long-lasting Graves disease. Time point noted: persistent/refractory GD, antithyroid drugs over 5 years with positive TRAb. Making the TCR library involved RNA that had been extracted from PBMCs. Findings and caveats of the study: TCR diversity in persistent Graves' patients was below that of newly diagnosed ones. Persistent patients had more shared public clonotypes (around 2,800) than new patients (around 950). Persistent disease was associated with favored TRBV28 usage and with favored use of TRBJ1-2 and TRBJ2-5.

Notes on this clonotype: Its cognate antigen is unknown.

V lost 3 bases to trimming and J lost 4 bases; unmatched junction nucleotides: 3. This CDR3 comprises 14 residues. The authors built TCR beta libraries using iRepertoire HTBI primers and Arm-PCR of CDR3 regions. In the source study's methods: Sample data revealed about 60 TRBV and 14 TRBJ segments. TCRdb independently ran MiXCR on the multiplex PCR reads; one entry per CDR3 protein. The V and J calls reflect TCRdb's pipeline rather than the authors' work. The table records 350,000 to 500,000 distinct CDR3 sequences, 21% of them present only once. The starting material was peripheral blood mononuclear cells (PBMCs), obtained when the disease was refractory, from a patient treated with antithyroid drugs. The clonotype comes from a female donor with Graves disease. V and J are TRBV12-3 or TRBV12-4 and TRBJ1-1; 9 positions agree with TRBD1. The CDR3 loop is CASSFLTGGTEAFF. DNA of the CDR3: TGTGCCAGCAGTTTTTTGACAGGGGGCACTGAAGCTTTCTTT.